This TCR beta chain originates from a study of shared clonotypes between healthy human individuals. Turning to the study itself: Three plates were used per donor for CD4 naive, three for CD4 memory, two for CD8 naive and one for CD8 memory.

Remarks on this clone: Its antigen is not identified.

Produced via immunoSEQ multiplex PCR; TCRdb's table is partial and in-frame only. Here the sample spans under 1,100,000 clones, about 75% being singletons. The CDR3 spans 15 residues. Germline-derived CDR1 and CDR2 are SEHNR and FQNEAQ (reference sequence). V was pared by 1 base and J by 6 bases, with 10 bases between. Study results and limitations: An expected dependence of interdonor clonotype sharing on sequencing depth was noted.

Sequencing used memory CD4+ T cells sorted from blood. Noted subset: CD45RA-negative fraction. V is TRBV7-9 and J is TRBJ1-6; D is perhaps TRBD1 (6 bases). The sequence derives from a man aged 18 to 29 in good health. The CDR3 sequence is CASSLDRVTNSPLHF. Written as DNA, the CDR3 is TGTGCCAGCAGCTTAGACAGGGTAACTAATTCACCCCTCCACTTT.